This record covers a single TCR beta chain. The junction and the germline gene differ at one end; a read error may be behind it. The TCRbeta library incorporated unique molecular identifiers. MiXCR, run by TCRdb on the PCR reads, gives a single entry per CDR3 protein. This repertoire shows approximately 510,000 distinct CDR3 sequences, about a sixth found once; its top ten account for about 3.1%. The data derive from a study of T-cell reconstitution after alpha-beta-depleted transplantation in children. This CDR3 has 17 residues. Germline V gives CDR1 SGHRS, CDR2 YFSETQ. The TCR originated in a human donor who donated a stem cell graft to a child with acute lymphoblastic leukemia. The J gene is TRBJ1-3, the V gene TRBV5-1; maybe TRBD1 (6 bases). The specimen comprised PBMCs from the stem cell graft donor, sampled from the stem cell graft. CDR3 sequence (DNA): TGCGCCACCAGCTTGAGGGCTACCGGGACACTTGGAAACACCATATATTTT. Protein: CATSLRATGTLGNTIYF.